This is a list of T cell receptor beta chains from one sample in a study of T cell responses to AZD1222 COVID-19 vaccine. Produced via immunoSEQ multiplex PCR; TCRdb's table is partial and in-frame only. The data hold over 95,000 clones, with around nine tenths observed a single time. Material: peripheral blood, obtained on day 0 of AZD1222 vaccination. These receptors were taken from an adult in good health. Both conserved end residues are trimmed from each CDR3.

CDR3	V	J
ASSLSSGRARRF	TRBV28	TRBJ2-1
ASSPLGGSYGYT	TRBV7-9	TRBJ1-2
ASRDNFNSPLH	TRBV6-5	TRBJ1-6
ASSLKFSSGSNEQY	TRBV7-2	TRBJ2-7
ASSPFTGNYGYT	TRBV19	TRBJ1-2
ASTSQGQPYGYT	TRBV5-4	TRBJ1-2
ASSPGTGRNQPQH	TRBV5-6	TRBJ1-5
ASSLNRGYTGELF	TRBV14	TRBJ2-2
ASSTRVSSYNEQF	TRBV5-4	TRBJ2-1
ASSFTFSTDTQY	TRBV5-8	TRBJ2-3
ASSLQRATDTQY	TRBV5-8	TRBJ2-3
ASRVATNEKLF	TRBV28	TRBJ1-4
ASSESLGTPQH	TRBV6-1	TRBJ1-5
ASSVGGVGQETQY	TRBV9	TRBJ2-5
ASSLAQGAPSGANVLT	TRBV7-2	TRBJ2-6
ASSYSGQSYEQY	TRBV6-6	TRBJ2-7
ASSSLGGLAGVSEQF	TRBV27	TRBJ2-1
ASSFRDAGAGELF	TRBV5-1	TRBJ2-2
ASSPTLAGELF	TRBV18	TRBJ2-2
ASSVMAGRGEQY	TRBV9	TRBJ2-7
ASSVVQGAVNEQF	TRBV9	TRBJ2-1
ASYVGGRNTEAF	TRBV28	TRBJ1-1
ASSLTGTFYEAF	TRBV6-5	TRBJ1-1
ASSVRGWTSGDRTDTQY	TRBV9	TRBJ2-3
ASSSQGFGTIY	TRBV19	TRBJ1-3
ASSPYRDQPQH	TRBV18	TRBJ1-5